Detailed here is one TCR beta chain. The data stem from a study of cytomegalovirus exposure and HLA in healthy donors. The PCR ran on 60 Vbeta and 13 Jbeta primers. The method was immunoSEQ multiplex PCR; TCRdb's version includes in-frame clones alone and lacks a portion of them. The table records 150,000 to 200,000 clones, almost 80% of them present only once. While unrecorded immune exposures were likely, the donors were nominally healthy when sampled. Per the germline V gene, CDR1 is SGHRS and CDR2 is YFSETQ. V lost 1 base and J lost 4, with 8 bases in between. The CDR3 covers 14 residues. The chain couples TRBV5-1 to TRBJ2-2; D unclear. Sequences were obtained from PBMCs. The receptor's source is a man in his fifties in good health and CMV-seropositive. CDR3 bases: TGCGCCAGCAGCTTGCAGAGGAGCACCGGGGAGCTGTTTTTT. This codes for CASSLQRSTGELFF. Variable domain in full (rest from reference TRBV5-1 and TRBJ2-2): KAGVTQTPRYLIKTRGQQVTLSCSPISGHRSVSWYQQTPGQGLQFLFEYFSETQRNKGNFPGRFSGRQFSNSRSEMNVSTLELGDSALYLCASSLQRSTGELFFGEGSRLTVL.